These 8 T cell receptor beta chains came from one sample sequenced in a study of neurological immune-mediated disorders. TCRdb fed the 5' RACE reads into MiXCR, producing one record per CDR3 protein. The table includes 60,000 to 85,000 distinct CDR3 sequences, 5% to 6% detected once. Sequencing was performed on PBMCs. The receptors were gathered from a woman in her 30s with multiple sclerosis.

The sample holds many counts of this clonotype. The rearrangement uses TRBV24-1 and TRBJ2-7; 7 nucleotides align to TRBD2. The V segment lost 7 bases and the J segment 2 bases; nucleotides outside the gene matches: 4. The CDR3 loop spans 13 amino acids. Germline assignment: CDR1 KGHDR and CDR2 SFDVKD. In DNA form, the CDR3 reads TGTGCCACCAGCAGCGGGGATCCCTACGAGCAGTACTTC. Translated, it gives CATSSGDPYEQYF.

This clonotype is medium-sized. The chain is built from TRBV20-1 and TRBJ1-5, with TRBD1 as a possible D gene (5 bases). Trimming cost V 3 bases and J 5 bases, with 8 bases left between them. The CDR3 is made up of 12 amino acids. The germline CDR1 and CDR2 sequences are DFQATT and SNEGSKA (reference sequence). In DNA form, the CDR3 reads TGCAGTGCTAGGCGGGGCGATCAGCCCCAGCATTTT. Its translation is CSARRGDQPQHF.

This clonotype was observed a handful of times. The rearrangement joins TRBV4-1 to TRBJ1-4; D gene uncertain. Germline V gene data show CDR1 as MGHRA and CDR2 as YSYEKL. This CDR3 has 16 residues. Trimming shortened V by 3 bases and J by 0 bases, and 11 bases separated the two germline ends. The CDR3 protein is CASSQPGVPTNEKLFF. DNA for the CDR3: TGCGCCAGCAGCCAGCCGGGAGTCCCAACTAATGAAAAACTGTTTTTT.

This clonotype was recorded many times. The rearrangement joins TRBV6-1 to TRBJ1-5; D uncertain. Germline values: CDR1 MNHNS, CDR2 SASEGT. The CDR3 has 13 amino acids. With 4 bases removed from V and 2 bases from J, the gap between germline ends came to 6 bases. CDR3: CASSVRGNQPQHF. The CDR3 bases are TGTGCCAGCAGTGTACGCGGCAATCAGCCCCAGCATTTT.

This clonotype was counted at least ten times. The V gene is TRBV5-1, the J gene TRBJ2-2; D unresolved. V was shortened by 4 bases and J by 1 base, with 11 bases between the two germline ends. There are 15 residues in the CDR3. Germline lookup yields CDR1 SGHRS and CDR2 YFSETQ. The CDR3 sequence: CASSPNSQNTGELFF. The DNA for the CDR3 is TGCGCCAGCAGCCCAAATAGCCAGAACACCGGGGAGCTGTTTTTT.

This clonotype came up a few times. This sequence joins TRBV5-1 and TRBJ2-2, with 8 bases fitting TRBD1. The germline gives CDR1 SGHRS, CDR2 YFSETQ. With 3 bases clipped from V and 8 bases from J, the junction kept 3 bases outside the gene matches. The CDR3 length is 13 residues. This CDR3 reads CASSWTGSGELFF. The CDR3 nucleotides read TGCGCCAGCAGCTGGACAGGGTCGGGGGAGCTGTTTTTT.

This clonotype occurred many times. V gene TRBV3-1 combines with J gene TRBJ2-7; 13 bases fit TRBD2. Per germline, CDR1 LGHDT and CDR2 YNNKEL (reference sequence). V lost 0 bases, J lost 4 bases, and 6 bases stayed unmatched. This CDR3 contains 17 residues. The CDR3 DNA sequence: TGTGCCAGCAGCCAAGACTCTGGACTAGCGGGGGTATACGAGCAGTACTTC. This codes for CASSQDSGLAGVYEQYF.

This clonotype was detected many times. The chain combines TRBV5-1 with TRBJ2-3; possibly TRBD1 for D (6 bases). V was trimmed by 0 bases and J by 4 bases, leaving 15 bases between them. Germline V gene lookup returns CDR1 SGHRS and CDR2 YFSETQ. The length of the CDR3 is 16 residues. CDR3 amino acids: CASSLDLGGASDTQYF. The DNA for the CDR3 is TGCGCCAGCAGCTTGGATTTAGGGGGTGCCTCAGATACGCAGTATTTT.